One sample yielded the 10 T cell receptor beta chains listed below, sequenced in a study of cytotoxic CD8 clonotypes in ibrutinib-treated CLL. Assay used: immunoSEQ multiplex PCR; TCRdb lists only in-frame clones, some missing. The sample has almost 45,000 clones, 55% to 75% seen once. The source material was PBMCs, sampled after 12 months of ibrutinib treatment. These TCRs come from a human donor with chronic lymphocytic leukemia.

The chain joins TRBV7-2 to TRBJ2-5; D is perhaps TRBD2 (6 bases). Germline V gives CDR1 SGHTA, CDR2 FQGNSA. The CDR3 loop spans 15 amino acids. V was pared by 0 bases and J by 9 bases, with 17 bases between. The CDR3 region is CASSLARRGPGAQYF. The CDR3 bases are TGTGCCAGCAGCTTAGCGCGGCGGGGCCCGGGGGCCCAGTACTTC. Combining the CDR3 with reference TRBV7-2 and TRBJ2-5 gives the whole variable domain GAGVSQSPSNKVTEKGKDVELRCDPISGHTALYWYRQSLGQGLEFLIYFQGNSAPDKSGLPSDRFSAERTGGSVSTLTIQRTQQEDSAVYLCASSLARRGPGAQYFGPGTRLLVL.

Points on this clone: This probably arose from a read error, given a far larger clone one base away. Other DNA variants within this sample encode the same CDR3. The chain has TRBV27 and TRBJ2-1, with TRBD2 matching over 9 bases. CDR1 is MNHEY, CDR2 SMNVEV, per germline (reference sequence). CDR3 size: 16 residues. As DNA, the CDR3 is TGTGCCAGCAGCCCCGTAGCGGGAGACTCCTATAATGAGCAGTTCTTC. Amino acid sequence: CASSPVAGDSYNEQFF.

This rearrangement joins TRBV10-1 to TRBJ2-7; no reliable D call. Germline assignment: CDR1 WNHNN and CDR2 SYGVQD (reference sequence). Trimming took 7 bases from V and 1 from J, leaving 11 bases between them. The CDR3 loop spans 13 amino acids. In DNA form, the CDR3 reads TGCGCCAGCACGCGGCGATTATCCTACGAGCAGTACTTC. It specifies CASTRRLSYEQYF.

This chain connects TRBV19 to TRBJ2-3; 8 bases match TRBD2. Looked up from germline, CDR1 is LNHDA and CDR2 is SQIVND (reference sequence). The CDR3 totals 16 residues. V lost 5 bases and J lost 3; bases outside the gene matches: 10. The CDR3 sequence: CASSPQAGVGTDTQYF. The CDR3 coding sequence is TGTGCCAGTAGTCCACAAGCGGGAGTGGGAACAGATACGCAGTATTTT. Variable domain in full (rest from reference TRBV19 and TRBJ2-3): DGGITQSPKYLFRKEGQNVTLSCEQNLNHDAMYWYRQDPGQGLRLIYYSQIVNDFQKGDIAEGYSVSREKKESFPLTVTSAQKNPTAFYLCASSPQAGVGTDTQYFGPGTRLTVL.

The rearrangement uses TRBV19 and TRBJ1-1, with D perhaps matching TRBD1 (5 bases). Trimming took off 8 bases at V and 5 bases at J, with 18 bases between the two ends. Germline CDR1 and CDR2: LNHDA and SQIVND (reference sequence). The CDR3 contains 14 residues. CDR3 sequence: CASPPNGGFTEAFF. The CDR3 nucleotides read TGTGCCAGTCCTCCAAACGGGGGGTTTACTGAAGCTTTCTTT.

In this sample, this clone turned up once. This chain uses TRBV6-1 with TRBJ2-7, with D unclear. Germline CDR1 MNHNS, CDR2 SASEGT. CDR3 length: 15 residues. Between the trimmed V and J ends, which lost 0 bases and 2 bases, there was a span of 11 bases. The CDR3 region is CASSEAARLTYEQYF. The CDR3 bases are TGTGCCAGCAGTGAAGCGGCCCGGTTAACCTACGAGCAGTACTTC.

The chain is built from TRBV27 and TRBJ1-2; the match to TRBD1 covers 7 bases. The CDR3 has 15 residues. Germline V CDR1 and CDR2: MNHEY, SMNVEV (reference sequence). Germline trimming cut 3 bases from V and 5 bases from J; bases unmatched to any gene: 9. For the CDR3, the DNA is TGTGCCAGCAGTTTCCTAGACAGGGTCGGATATGGCTACACCTTC. Protein: CASSFLDRVGYGYTF.

The gene calls are TRBV5-5 and TRBJ2-1; D is unresolved. The CDR3 is made up of 14 amino acids. V was clipped by 2 bases and J by 4 bases, with 10 bases between them. The V gene's germline CDR1 is SGHKS and CDR2 YYEKEE (reference sequence). CDR3 in amino acids: CASSFSDGYNEQFF. The CDR3 nucleotides read TGTGCCAGCAGCTTCAGTGATGGGTACAATGAGCAGTTCTTC.

The chain uses TRBV5-6 and TRBJ2-1; D gene unclear. The V end lost 3 bases, the J end lost 8 bases, and 15 bases lay between the germline ends. This CDR3 is built from 14 residues. Germline V gene data show CDR1 as SGHDT and CDR2 as YYEEEE. The CDR3 loop reads CASSSPSSSDEQFF. DNA of the CDR3: TGTGCCAGCAGCTCCCCGAGTTCCTCAGATGAGCAGTTCTTC.

DNA for the CDR3: TGTGCCAGCAGCCCTATTGGGTCCGGACAGGGGAACAATGAGCAGTTCTTC. Encoded protein: CASSPIGSGQGNNEQFF. This chain connects TRBV5-6 to TRBJ2-1; TRBD1 aligns across 9 bases. The V and J ends lost 4 bases and 5 bases, in that order; junction bases with no gene match: 13. Germline values: CDR1 SGHDT, CDR2 YYEEEE. The CDR3 runs 17 residues.